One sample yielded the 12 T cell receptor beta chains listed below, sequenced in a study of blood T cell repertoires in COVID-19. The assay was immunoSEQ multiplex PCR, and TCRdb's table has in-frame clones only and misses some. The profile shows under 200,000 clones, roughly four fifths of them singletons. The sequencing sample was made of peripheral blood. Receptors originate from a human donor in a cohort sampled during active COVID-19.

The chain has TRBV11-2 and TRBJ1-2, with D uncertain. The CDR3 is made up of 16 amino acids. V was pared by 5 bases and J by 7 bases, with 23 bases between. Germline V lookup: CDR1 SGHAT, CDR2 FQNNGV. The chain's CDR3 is CASSPGPGGWGGGYTF. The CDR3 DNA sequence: TGTGCCAGCAGCCCGGGTCCGGGAGGCTGGGGTGGTGGCTACACCTTC. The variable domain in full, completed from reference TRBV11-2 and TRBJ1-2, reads EAGVAQSPRYKIIEKRQSVAFWCNPISGHATLYWYQQILGQGPKLLIQFQNNGVVDDSQLPKDRFSAERLKGVDSTLKIQPAKLEDSAVYLCASSPGPGGWGGGYTFGSGTRLTVV.

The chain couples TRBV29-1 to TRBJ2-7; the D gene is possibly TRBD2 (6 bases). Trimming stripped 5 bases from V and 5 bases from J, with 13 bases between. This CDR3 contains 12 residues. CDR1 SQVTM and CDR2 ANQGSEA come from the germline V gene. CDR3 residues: CSVTGDWDEQYF. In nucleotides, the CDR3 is TGCAGCGTTACCGGGGACTGGGACGAGCAGTACTTC.

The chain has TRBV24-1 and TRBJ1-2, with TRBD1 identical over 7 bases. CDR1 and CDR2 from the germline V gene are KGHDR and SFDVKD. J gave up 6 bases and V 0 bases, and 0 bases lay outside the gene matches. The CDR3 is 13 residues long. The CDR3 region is CATSDLTGDGYTF. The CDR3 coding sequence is TGTGCCACCAGTGATTTGACAGGGGATGGCTACACCTTC.

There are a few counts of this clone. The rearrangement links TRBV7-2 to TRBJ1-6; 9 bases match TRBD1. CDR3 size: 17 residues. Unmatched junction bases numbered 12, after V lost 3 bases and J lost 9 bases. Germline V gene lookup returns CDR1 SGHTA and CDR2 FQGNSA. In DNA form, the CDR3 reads TGTGCCAGCAGCTTGTTGTTTGGGGGACAGGGTGGTTCACCCCTCCACTTT. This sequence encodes CASSLLFGGQGGSPLHF.

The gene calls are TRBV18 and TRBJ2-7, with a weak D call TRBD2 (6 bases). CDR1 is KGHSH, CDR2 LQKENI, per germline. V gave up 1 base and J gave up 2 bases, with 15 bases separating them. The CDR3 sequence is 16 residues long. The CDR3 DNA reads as TGTGCCAGCTCACCACGGGGCCAGGGAGGCGCCTACGAGCAGTACTTC. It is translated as CASSPRGQGGAYEQYF.

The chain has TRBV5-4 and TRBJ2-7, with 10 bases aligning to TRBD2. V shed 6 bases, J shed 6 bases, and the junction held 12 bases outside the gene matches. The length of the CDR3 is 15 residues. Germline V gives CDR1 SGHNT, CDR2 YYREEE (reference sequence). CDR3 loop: CASTASGRVDREQYF. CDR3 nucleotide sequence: TGTGCCAGCACTGCAAGCGGGAGGGTCGATCGCGAGCAGTACTTC.

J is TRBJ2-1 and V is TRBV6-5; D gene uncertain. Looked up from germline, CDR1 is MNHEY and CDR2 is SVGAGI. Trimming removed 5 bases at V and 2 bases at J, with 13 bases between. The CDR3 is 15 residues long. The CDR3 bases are TGTGCCAGCAGTCCCTTCAGTCAGACCTACAATGAGCAGTTCTTC. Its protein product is CASSPFSQTYNEQFF.

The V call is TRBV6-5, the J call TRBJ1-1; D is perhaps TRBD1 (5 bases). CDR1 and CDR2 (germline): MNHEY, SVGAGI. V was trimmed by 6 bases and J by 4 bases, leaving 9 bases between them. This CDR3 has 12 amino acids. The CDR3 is CASRGRATEAFF. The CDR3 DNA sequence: TGTGCCAGCAGAGGCAGGGCCACTGAAGCTTTCTTT.

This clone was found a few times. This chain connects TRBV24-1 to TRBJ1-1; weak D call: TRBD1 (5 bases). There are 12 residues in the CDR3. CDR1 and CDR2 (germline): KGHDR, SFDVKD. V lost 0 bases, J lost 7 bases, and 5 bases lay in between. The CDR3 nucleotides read TGTGCCACCAGTGATTTGGACAGTGAAGCTTTCTTT. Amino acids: CATSDLDSEAFF.

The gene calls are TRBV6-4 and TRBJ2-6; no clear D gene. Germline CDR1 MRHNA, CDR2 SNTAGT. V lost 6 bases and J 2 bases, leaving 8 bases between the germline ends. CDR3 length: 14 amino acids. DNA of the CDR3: TGTGCCAGCAGCCATGAGGCTGGGGCCAACGTCCTGACTTTC. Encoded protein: CASSHEAGANVLTF.

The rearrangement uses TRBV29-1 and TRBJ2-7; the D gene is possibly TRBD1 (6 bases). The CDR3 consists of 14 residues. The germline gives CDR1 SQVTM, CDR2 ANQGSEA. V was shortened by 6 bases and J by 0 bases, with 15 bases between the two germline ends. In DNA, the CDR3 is TGCAGCGTCGGCAGGGGCTCAAGCTCCTACGAGCAGTACTTC. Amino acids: CSVGRGSSSYEQYF.

The CDR3 nucleotides read TGTGCCAGTAACGACAGGGATAATCAGCCCCAGCATTTT. Encoded protein: CASNDRDNQPQHF. The chain joins TRBV19 to TRBJ1-5, with 7 bases aligning to TRBD1. The V gene's germline CDR1 is LNHDA and CDR2 SQIVND (reference sequence). Trimming cost V 7 bases and J 4 bases; bases outside gene matches: 4. CDR3 length equals 13 residues.